Shown below are 19 T cell receptor beta chains from a single sample sequenced in a study of CD8+ T cells in alopecia areata. The sequencing template was cDNA reverse transcribed from extracted RNA. Clones were read by immunoSEQ multiplex PCR, and TCRdb kept only the in-frame ones, dropping some. The table shows 150,000 or so clones, with about 89% occurring only once. The starting material was CD8+ T cells sorted from blood, obtained at week 0. The origin of the receptors is a human donor with alopecia areata.

The chain is built from TRBV27 and TRBJ1-1, with D possibly being TRBD1 (6 bases). The germline gives CDR1 MNHEY, CDR2 SMNVEV (reference sequence). The CDR3 loop spans 14 amino acids. Trimming shortened V by 5 bases and J by 4 bases, and 14 bases separated the two germline ends. CDR3 residues: CASSLTQGGTEAFF. The CDR3 DNA sequence: TGTGCCAGCAGTCTTACACAGGGTGGCACTGAAGCTTTCTTT.

The CDR3 sequence: CASNLGQGNQPQHF. The CDR3 DNA follows: TGTGCCAGCAACCTCGGACAGGGCAATCAGCCCCAGCATTTT. V and J are TRBV2 and TRBJ1-5; 7 nucleotides match TRBD1. Germline V gives CDR1 SNHLY, CDR2 FYNNEI. V lost 7 bases, J lost 2 bases, and 5 bases stayed unmatched. The CDR3 loop spans 14 amino acids.

The CDR3 is CASSSYPEGGLAHEQYF. CDR3 DNA: TGCGCCAGCAGCTCGTATCCGGAGGGGGGACTAGCGCACGAGCAGTACTTC. The chain combines TRBV5-1 with TRBJ2-7, with 10 positions matching TRBD2. Trimming at V came to 3 bases and at J to 5 bases, leaving 14 bases not matched to a gene. The CDR3 has 17 residues. The germline V gene encodes CDR1 SGHRS and CDR2 YFSETQ.

This chain uses TRBV7-9 with TRBJ1-2; D is uncertain. Trimming left V 7 bases short and J 6 bases short, with 15 bases between. This CDR3 is built from 13 residues. The germline gives CDR1 SEHNR, CDR2 FQNEAQ (reference sequence). CDR3 coding DNA: TGTGCCAGCATTCTGAGGGAAGATGATGGCTACACCTTC. This sequence encodes CASILREDDGYTF. Full variable domain (remainder filled in from reference TRBV7-9 and TRBJ1-2): DTGVSQNPRHKITKRGQNVTFRCDPISEHNRLYWYRQTLGQGPEFLTYFQNEAQLEKSRLLSDRFSAERPKGSFSTLEIQRTEQGDSAMYLCASILREDDGYTFGSGTRLTVV.

The rearrangement links TRBV27 to TRBJ2-1; 11 bases are shared with TRBD1. Germline loops: CDR1 MNHEY, CDR2 SMNVEV (reference sequence). CDR3 length: 15 amino acids. With 4 bases clipped from V and 2 bases from J, the junction kept 1 base outside the gene matches. CDR3 protein: CASSSGQGAYNEQFF. CDR3 nucleotide sequence: TGTGCCAGCAGTTCGGGACAGGGGGCCTACAATGAGCAGTTCTTC.

The V gene is TRBV19, the J gene TRBJ1-1; a possible D gene is TRBD1 (6 bases). CDR1 and CDR2 from the germline V gene are LNHDA and SQIVND (reference sequence). The CDR3 spans 14 residues. Trimming left V 6 bases short and J 4 bases short, with 15 bases between. For the CDR3, the DNA is TGTGCCAGTAGCAGGGACAACGGAATCACTGAAGCTTTCTTT. It encodes CASSRDNGITEAFF.

The CDR3 DNA follows: TGTGCCAGCAGCTTAGATGGGGCGGTGAACACTGAAGCTTTCTTT. Translation gives CASSLDGAVNTEAFF. V and J are TRBV7-9 and TRBJ1-1; tentative D call: TRBD1 (5 bases). Germline-derived CDR1 and CDR2 are SEHNR and FQNEAQ (reference sequence). V was pared by 1 base and J by 0 bases, with 9 bases between. This CDR3 is built from 15 residues.

This chain's CDR3 is CASSVPNTGELFF. In nucleotides, the CDR3 is TGTGCCAGCAGCGTACCCAACACCGGGGAGCTGTTTTTT. This rearrangement joins TRBV9 to TRBJ2-2; D unclear. Looked up from germline, CDR1 is SGDLS and CDR2 is YYNGEE. The V end was cut by 1 base, the J end by 2 bases, with 3 bases between. The CDR3 extends over 13 amino acids.

V usage is TRBV30 and J usage is TRBJ2-1; 10 bases agree with TRBD2. Germline V gene lookup returns CDR1 GTSNPN and CDR2 SVGIG (reference sequence). CDR3 length: 13 residues. The junction had 4 bases not matched to a gene; V was cut back by 8 bases and J by 3 bases. CDR3 DNA sequence: TGTGCCGGCGGGACTAGCGACTACAATGAGCAGTTCTTC. Residues: CAGGTSDYNEQFF.

The chain links TRBV4-1 to TRBJ2-7; 11 bases align to TRBD2. This CDR3 is 15 amino acids long. V gave up 4 bases and J gave up 5 bases; unmatched junction bases: 7. Germline V CDR1 and CDR2: MGHRA, YSYEKL. The CDR3 sequence is CASSPLLAGGDEQYF. In DNA, the CDR3 is TGCGCCAGCAGCCCCCTCTTAGCGGGAGGGGACGAGCAGTACTTC.

The V gene is TRBV25-1, the J gene TRBJ2-3; maybe TRBD1 (5 bases). The V gene's germline CDR1 is MGHDK and CDR2 SYGVNS. The CDR3 loop spans 12 amino acids. V was shortened by 7 bases and J by 6 bases, with 11 bases between the two germline ends. The CDR3 loop is CASTVQGDTQYF. Written as DNA, the CDR3 is TGTGCCAGCACCGTCCAGGGCGATACGCAGTATTTT.

The chain uses TRBV15 and TRBJ2-5; a possible D gene is TRBD2 (5 bases). Matching the DNA end better, TRBJ2-7 makes the J call doubtful. Germline CDR1 and CDR2: LNHNV and YYDKDF (reference sequence). CDR3 length: 13 residues. CDR3 region: CATSRDRGLEQYF. Written as DNA, the CDR3 is TGTGCCACCAGCAGAGATCGGGGTCTCGAGCAGTACTTC.

In DNA form, the CDR3 reads TGCAGCGTCGGGCGGGCAGGGGTTGGCAATGAGCAGTTCTTC. This sequence encodes CSVGRAGVGNEQFF. V usage is TRBV29-1 and J usage is TRBJ2-1; TRBD1 is a possible D gene (6 bases). V dropped 6 bases and J dropped 6 bases, with 18 bases sitting between them. There are 14 residues in the CDR3. The germline gives CDR1 SQVTM, CDR2 ANQGSEA.

The chain couples TRBV11-2 to TRBJ2-7, with no clear D. V gave up 5 bases and J gave up 2 bases, with 10 bases separating them. This CDR3 is 13 amino acids long. The germline CDR1 and CDR2 sequences are SGHAT and FQNNGV. The CDR3 sequence is CASSHKVAYEQYF. The CDR3 DNA reads as TGTGCCAGCAGCCACAAAGTCGCCTACGAGCAGTACTTC.

The chain couples TRBV10-3 to TRBJ2-7; 10 nucleotides agree with TRBD2. CDR1 ENHRY and CDR2 SYGVKD come from the germline V gene. The junction had 8 bases not matched to a gene; V was cut back by 10 bases and J by 2 bases. The CDR3 is made up of 14 amino acids. The CDR3 sequence: CATAAGGITYEQYF. CDR3 in DNA: TGTGCCACTGCAGCGGGAGGGATAACCTACGAGCAGTACTTC.

The chain carries TRBV27 and TRBJ2-7; D remains ambiguous. This CDR3 has 14 amino acids. Germline-derived CDR1 and CDR2 are MNHEY and SMNVEV (reference sequence). Between the trimmed V and J ends, which lost 5 bases and 0 bases, there was a span of 11 bases. In nucleotides, the CDR3 is TGTGCCAGCAGTCCTCTTTTGGTCTCCTACGAGCAGTACTTC. It specifies CASSPLLVSYEQYF.

The chain combines TRBV27 with TRBJ2-1, with D unresolved. Per germline, CDR1 MNHEY and CDR2 SMNVEV (reference sequence). The CDR3 is made up of 13 amino acids. Deletions cut 11 bases from V and 0 bases from J, with 11 bases between. The CDR3 DNA sequence: TGTGCCTCAGCCTTGAGCTCCTACAATGAGCAGTTCTTC. Its translation: CASALSSYNEQFF.

The chain joins TRBV5-6 to TRBJ2-1; D may be TRBD2 (5 bases). The CDR3 sequence is 14 residues long. V was shortened by 0 bases and J by 7 bases, with 11 bases between the two germline ends. Germline CDR1 and CDR2: SGHDT and YYEEEE. The CDR3 region has the DNA TGTGCCAGCAGCTTGGATGGCGGGTTAAATGAGCAGTTCTTC. Translation: CASSLDGGLNEQFF.

This chain connects TRBV27 to TRBJ1-5; TRBD1 is a possible D gene (5 bases). CDR1 and CDR2 from the germline V gene are MNHEY and SMNVEV (reference sequence). This CDR3 is built from 17 residues. Trimming removed 5 bases at V and 6 bases at J, with 23 bases between. CDR3 sequence (DNA): TGTGCCAGCAGTCGGACACACGAGCGGGTAGAGGCTCAGCCCCAGCATTTT. As protein: CASSRTHERVEAQPQHF.